This TCR beta chain was sequenced in a study of CD8 T cells in Susac syndrome. An amount of RNA that ranged from about 0.45 to 1 ug was reverse transcribed with random hexamers. In TCRdb, the immunoSEQ multiplex PCR reads were re-called with MiXCR into one record per CDR3 protein. The repertoire has 95,000 or so distinct CDR3 sequences, roughly 91% of them found once; the top ten carry 0.25% to 0.4%. V dropped 0 bases and J dropped 3 bases, with 7 bases sitting between them. The germline V gene encodes CDR1 LGHDT and CDR2 YNNKEL (reference sequence). This CDR3 contains 14 residues. This clonotype occurred a few times.

This chain joins TRBV3-1 and TRBJ2-3; D gene uncertain. This clonotype originated in a human donor in good health. Sequenced: CD8+ T cells from PBMCs. The CDR3 nucleotides read TGTGCCAGCAGCCAAGATCCGGCGACAGATACGCAGTATTTT. Residues: CASSQDPATDTQYF.